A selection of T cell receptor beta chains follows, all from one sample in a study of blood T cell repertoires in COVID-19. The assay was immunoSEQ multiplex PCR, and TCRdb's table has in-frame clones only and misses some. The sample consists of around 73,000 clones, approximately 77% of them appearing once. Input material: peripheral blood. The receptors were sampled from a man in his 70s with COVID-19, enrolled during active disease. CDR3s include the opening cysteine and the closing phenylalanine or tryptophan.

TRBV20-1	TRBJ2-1	CSASDSSGTYNEQFF
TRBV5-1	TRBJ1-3	CASSSVDGNTIYF
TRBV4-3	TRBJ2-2	CASSQGIDSGSQTGELFF
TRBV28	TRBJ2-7	CASSLKTDRVYEQYF
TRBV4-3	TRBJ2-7	CASSLSRAMGSGTGAYEQYF
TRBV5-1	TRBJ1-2	CASSLGETGGYTF
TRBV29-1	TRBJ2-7	CSVGSYEQYF
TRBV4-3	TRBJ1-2	CASSQDPGEHYGYTF
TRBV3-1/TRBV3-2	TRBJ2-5	CASSQYQEETQYF
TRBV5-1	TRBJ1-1	CASSLGQGVEAFF
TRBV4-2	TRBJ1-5	CASSLTGGNQPQHF